The subject of this entry is one T cell receptor (beta chain). Its antigen is unknown. Base qualities are not recorded, but no much larger clone differs from it by a single base. This record belongs to a study of beta chain features in type 1 diabetes (dated by TCRdb to 2017 to 2018). For context, the study as a whole: No differences in mean age, gender distribution, total cell number or subset yield were found between patients and healthy donors. In the study, TCRB repertoires of sorted circulating CD4+ T cell subsets from recently diagnosed type 1 diabetes patients were compared with those of matched healthy donors. A total of 90 million to 130 million sorted cells were examined across all samples, and a strong correlation was observed between cell number per subset and RNA yield. Whereas all 30 or so donors provided naive and central memory subsets, regulatory and stem cell-like memory subsets were isolated from just 8 patients and roughly 8 healthy donors.

The research as a whole found: PCR might favor shorter templates, but patient and control samples were amplified and corrected together, so any skew would affect both groups equally. Naive, central memory and regulatory TCRB repertoires appeared more similar among patients than among healthy donors. At VDJ recombination sites, patients with type 1 diabetes made fewer insertions and deleted more nucleotides, a pattern implying thymic rearrangement abnormalities. Because cDNA was sequenced instead of genomic DNA, activated cells with high expression could be over-represented, although the groups did not differ in activation or CD3 levels. Because small numbers of individuals were included in the HLA sub-analyses, any influence of HLA type on TCRB rearrangement was left unresolved. Type 1 diabetes patients showed a moderate but significant shortening of TCRB CDR3 length in all four CD4+ subsets.

Each donor gave one peripheral blood draw, roughly 110 mL on average, collected into heparinised tubes. Naive, central memory, regulatory and stem cell-like memory CD4+ T cells were sorted on a BD FACSAria II using a panel including CD45RO, CCR7, CD25, CD127, CD95 and CD27. Every sorted population had a purity above 98%. PBMCs were isolated right away by Lymphoprep density gradient centrifugation and were stained directly, without culture. So that batch effects would be minimized, each experiment stained and sorted samples in pairs, pairing one healthy donor with one patient. From cysteine to phenylalanine, the CDR3 is 14 amino acids long. The retained sequence is limited to the CDR3, 42 bases, with the frame set at the first base. Trimming leaves V shorter by 4 bases and J shorter by 8 bases, with the junction holding 5 bases beyond the gene matches. Sequences SGHRS (CDR1) and YFSETQ (CDR2) are obtained from the germline V gene.

The High Capacity cDNA Reverse Transcription Kit was used to reverse transcribe all of the isolated RNA, meaning that expressed TCRB transcripts were what got sequenced. Naive, central memory and regulatory T cell samples underwent deep immunoSEQ sequencing, averaging about 3.57 million total reads per sample. After sorted cells were lysed in RLT buffer, RNA was extracted with DNase-treated RNeasy Micro or Mini kits, with the choice depending on cell number. To prevent cross-contamination, every cell subset was processed on its own, while patient and healthy donor samples were processed together. TCRB sequences were amplified from cDNA with the immunoSEQ multiplex PCR, producing 87-bp fragments spanning the CDR3 region. Sequencing of the amplicons was done on the Illumina HiSeq platform. Per the original workflow: PCR bias was corrected computationally using synthetic template baselines, and reads within Hamming distance 2 were collapsed, with unmergeable singletons discarded. Reads were aligned against IMGT to assign V, D and J genes, CDR3 length and insertions or deletions at six rearrangement sites. Clonotype counts were normalized to sorted cell number within each subset before computing true diversity and Gini coefficients with the tcR R package. Repertoire sharing was quantified using the overlap coefficient calculated on TCRB nucleotide sequences. The table comes from immuneACCESS by way of TCRdb, which keeps in-frame sequences with V and J called. Part of the clones is missing from these tables; in studies checked, under half for an unresolved V gene and the rest for unknown reasons. V and J calls and clone size are as listed in that table; D and trimming were resolved from the DNA. The sample yields approximately 170,000 clones; approximately 8% were counted once. The ten largest clones capture 0.5% of the sample.

The source is a young man with type 1 diabetes. The specimen was central memory CD4+ T cells from blood. In this chain, TRBV5-1 is recombined with TRBJ2-1, and 11 junction bases match TRBD2. CDR3 reads: CASSPTSGVYEQFF. The nucleotides are TGCGCCAGCAGCCCGACTAGCGGGGTCTATGAGCAGTTCTTC.